Each of the 29 T cell receptor beta chains below was sequenced from the same sample in a study of blood T cell repertoires in COVID-19 (dated by TCRdb to 2020 to 2021). Receptor libraries were prepared by the immunoSEQ multiplex PCR assay. Not all clones reach the TCRdb copy of this immuneACCESS table, which keeps in-frame sequences only. Checked studies attribute under half of the gap to unresolved V genes and leave the rest unexplained. The sample table lists over 250,000 clones, under 90% of them with a count of one. Approximately 2% of the sample is held by the ten biggest clonotypes. Sequencing was performed on PBMCs or T cells enriched from blood (not recorded which). These receptors were taken from a woman aged 55-70 years who had recovered from COVID-19.

The rearrangement joins TRBV4-1 to TRBJ1-2, with D possibly matching TRBD1 (5 bases). CDR1 is MGHRA and CDR2 is YSYEKL in the germline V gene. V lost 4 bases and J 4 bases, leaving 19 bases between the germline ends. The CDR3 is 16 amino acids. The CDR3, as DNA: TGCGCCAGCAGCCCCAGCGGGGGTAACCGCCTCTATGGCTACACCTTC. Amino acid sequence: CASSPSGGNRLYGYTF.

This chain links TRBV15 with TRBJ2-4, with TRBD2 identical over 8 bases. This CDR3 spans 18 amino acids. Losses at the gene ends were 0 bases for V and 0 bases for J; bases not matched to a gene: 7. CDR1 and CDR2 from the germline V gene are LNHNV and YYDKDF (reference sequence). In DNA form, the CDR3 reads TGTGCCACCAGCAGAGATGATCGCGGGAGGCTAGCCAAAAACATTCAGTACTTC. Amino acids: CATSRDDRGRLAKNIQYF.

This clone was recorded a few times. This chain links TRBV2 with TRBJ1-6; D uncertain. Germline CDR1 is SNHLY and CDR2 is FYNNEI. Trimming took off 2 bases at V and 6 bases at J, with 5 bases between the two ends. The CDR3 runs to 13 residues. In DNA form, the CDR3 reads TGTGCCAGCAGTGAACGGTTTAATTCACCCCTCCACTTT. This codes for CASSERFNSPLHF.

This chain joins TRBV28 and TRBJ1-2, with D tentatively TRBD1 (6 bases). CDR1 and CDR2 (germline): MDHEN, SYDVKM. The CDR3 has 15 residues. Trimming took 5 bases from V and 4 from J, leaving 17 bases between them. Here the CDR3 DNA reads TGTGCCAGCAGTCTCACAGGGAATGGGGGCTATGGCTACACCTTC. Amino acid sequence: CASSLTGNGGYGYTF.

The chain has TRBV5-5 and TRBJ1-1; weak D call: TRBD1 (5 bases). There are 16 residues in the CDR3. Germline assignment: CDR1 SGHKS and CDR2 YYEKEE (reference sequence). Trimming pared 1 base from V and 1 base from J, leaving 14 bases between. The CDR3 DNA reads TGTGCCAGCAGCTTGCAGAGACAGTCGGGGAACACTGAAGCTTTCTTT. It encodes CASSLQRQSGNTEAFF.

V is TRBV6-5 and J is TRBJ1-6, with D perhaps TRBD1 (6 bases). Germline CDR1 is MNHEY and CDR2 is SVGAGI. Trimming removed 5 bases at V and 8 bases at J, with 10 bases between. The CDR3 covers 13 residues. CDR3 sequence reads: CASSKDSDSPLHF. CDR3 nucleotide sequence: TGTGCCAGCAGTAAGGACAGTGATTCACCCCTCCACTTT.

This chain connects TRBV6-1 to TRBJ2-3, with a weak D call TRBD1 (5 bases). Germline V gene data show CDR1 as MNHNS and CDR2 as SASEGT. V gave up 3 bases and J gave up 3 bases, with 10 bases separating them. This CDR3 is 14 amino acids long. CDR3 sequence reads: CASSELPGTDTQYF. The CDR3 DNA reads TGTGCCAGCAGTGAGTTACCAGGGACAGATACGCAGTATTTT.

This clone was seen once. The chain links TRBV7-9 to TRBJ1-2, with D maybe TRBD1 (5 bases). V lost 3 bases and J 9 bases, leaving 17 bases between the germline ends. Looked up from germline, CDR1 is SEHNR and CDR2 is FQNEAQ (reference sequence). The CDR3 spans 14 residues. The CDR3 protein is CASSFSGAGLSYTF. The CDR3 region has the DNA TGTGCCAGCAGCTTCAGTGGGGCAGGGTTGAGCTACACCTTC.

V gene TRBV2 combines with J gene TRBJ1-6; 10 bases are shared with TRBD1. The trim removed 3 bases at V and 10 bases at J, leaving 6 bases unmatched. Germline CDR1 is SNHLY and CDR2 is FYNNEI. This CDR3 region has 15 residues. The CDR3 region has the DNA TGTGCCAGCAGTGACGGGACAGGGGCTAGCTCACCCCTCCACTTT. It encodes CASSDGTGASSPLHF.

The chain is built from TRBV3-1 (or the pseudogene TRBV3-2) and TRBJ1-4; D is unclear. The CDR3 is made up of 14 amino acids. Germline V gene sequence: CDR1 LGHDT, CDR2 YNNKEL (reference sequence). V lost 3 bases and J 8 bases, leaving 13 bases between the germline ends. Here the CDR3 reads CASSHSEGWEKLFF. CDR3 nucleotide sequence: TGTGCCAGCAGCCATAGCGAGGGTTGGGAAAAACTGTTTTTT.

This chain joins TRBV2 and TRBJ2-3, with D perhaps matching TRBD1 (5 bases). Germline lookup yields CDR1 SNHLY and CDR2 FYNNEI. Deletions cut 7 bases from V and 3 bases from J, with 14 bases between. CDR3 length: 14 amino acids. The CDR3 region has the DNA TGTGCCAGCATTTCGGACACATGGACAGATACGCAGTATTTT. Translating gives CASISDTWTDTQYF.

J is TRBJ2-7 and V is TRBV3-1 (or the pseudogene TRBV3-2); maybe TRBD1 (5 bases). V was cut by 7 bases and J by 6 bases, with 10 bases left in between. This CDR3 has 11 residues. Germline V gene lookup returns CDR1 LGHDT and CDR2 YNNKEL (reference sequence). The CDR3 region is CASTRTGEQYF. In DNA form, the CDR3 reads TGTGCCAGCACCCGAACAGGCGAGCAGTACTTC.

J is TRBJ1-3 and V is TRBV28; D gene ambiguous. From germline, CDR1 is MDHEN and CDR2 SYDVKM. V was clipped by 2 bases and J by 4 bases, with 15 bases between them. This CDR3 has 16 residues. The CDR3 spells CASSLGPRLSGNTIYF. In DNA, the CDR3 is TGTGCCAGCAGTTTAGGTCCGAGACTCTCGGGAAACACCATATATTTT.

V and J are TRBV3-1 (or the pseudogene TRBV3-2) and TRBJ2-1; D call uncertain. The V gene lost 4 bases and the J gene lost 7 bases, with 5 bases spanning the gap. CDR3 size: 11 residues. The germline CDR1 and CDR2 sequences are LGHDT and YNNKEL (reference sequence). The CDR3 nucleotides read TGTGCCAGCAGCCTCAGAAATGAGCAGTTCTTC. This translates into CASSLRNEQFF.

This chain links TRBV19 with TRBJ2-6; 9 bases map to TRBD1. J was trimmed by 2 bases and V by 7 bases; bases with no gene match: 6. The CDR3 runs 16 residues. CDR1 is LNHDA and CDR2 is SQIVND in the germline V gene (reference sequence). The CDR3 bases are TGTGCCAGTAACAAACAGGGGGCAGCTGGGGCCAACGTCCTGACTTTC. It yields the protein CASNKQGAAGANVLTF. The full variable domain, in which reference TRBV19 and TRBJ2-6 provide the parts outside the CDR3, is DGGITQSPKYLFRKEGQNVTLSCEQNLNHDAMYWYRQDPGQGLRLIYYSQIVNDFQKGDIAEGYSVSREKKESFPLTVTSAQKNPTAFYLCASNKQGAAGANVLTFGAGSRLTVL.

This chain links TRBV5-8 with TRBJ2-5; D remains unclear. The CDR3 is 12 amino acids. The V gene lost 4 bases and the J gene lost 2 bases, with 6 bases spanning the gap. The germline V gene encodes CDR1 SGHTS and CDR2 YDEGEE. The CDR3 DNA reads TGTGCCAGCAGCAATCAGCAAGAGACCCAGTACTTC. Its protein product is CASSNQQETQYF.

The chain couples TRBV18 to TRBJ2-1; 7 bases are shared with TRBD1. CDR3 length equals 12 residues. Per germline, CDR1 KGHSH and CDR2 LQKENI. The V gene end was trimmed by 5 bases and the J gene end by 10 bases; junction bases not matched to a gene: 5. The CDR3 loop reads CASSSSDREQFF. CDR3 coding DNA: TGTGCCAGCTCATCTTCGGACAGGGAGCAGTTCTTC. Together with reference TRBV18 and TRBJ2-1, the CDR3 gives the full variable domain: NAGVMQNPRHLVRRRGQEARLRCSPMKGHSHVYWYRQLPEEGLKFMVYLQKENIIDESGMPKERFSAEFPKEGPSILRIQQVVRGDSAAYFCASSSSDREQFFGPGTRLTVL.

Comments on this clone: Other DNA variants within this sample encode the same CDR3. The V gene is TRBV28, the J gene TRBJ1-2; D possibly corresponds to TRBD1 (6 bases). CDR1 is MDHEN, CDR2 SYDVKM, per germline. The V gene lost 5 bases and the J gene lost 5 bases, with 12 bases spanning the gap. This CDR3 is 13 amino acids long. The chain's CDR3 is CASSPLRGYGYTF. The CDR3 DNA follows: TGTGCCAGCAGTCCTCTGAGGGGGTATGGCTACACCTTC.

In the case of this clone: Other nucleotide sequences from this sample produce the same CDR3. V is TRBV7-9 and J is TRBJ2-5; D is unclear. The CDR3 extends over 11 amino acids. The ends were cut back, 4 bases at V and 2 bases at J, with 2 bases in the middle. The germline gives CDR1 SEHNR, CDR2 FQNEAQ (reference sequence). Here the CDR3 DNA reads TGTGCCAGCAGCTCTCAAGAGACCCAGTACTTC. This codes for CASSSQETQYF.

The genes are TRBV10-2 and TRBJ2-1; 10 nucleotides agree with TRBD1. CDR3 length: 13 amino acids. Germline values: CDR1 WSHSY, CDR2 SAAADI. The V and J ends lost 7 bases and 8 bases, in that order; junction bases with no gene match: 5. Here the CDR3 reads CASTTGGRDEQFF. CDR3 DNA sequence: TGCGCCAGCACGACAGGGGGCCGGGATGAGCAGTTCTTC.

A single count supports this clone. The V gene is TRBV18, the J gene TRBJ2-7; 10 bases match TRBD1. CDR3 length equals 16 residues. Germline trimming cut 2 bases from V and 5 bases from J; bases unmatched to any gene: 9. CDR1 is KGHSH and CDR2 is LQKENI in the germline V gene. The CDR3: CASSPFSGTGDHEQYF. In DNA form, the CDR3 reads TGTGCCAGCTCACCATTCTCCGGGACAGGGGACCACGAGCAGTACTTC.

This clone was seen just once. The chain uses TRBV7-9 and TRBJ2-1, with TRBD1 matching 11 bases. Trimming took 5 bases from V and 7 from J; bases not matched to a gene: 4. The CDR3 contains 14 residues. Germline assignment: CDR1 SEHNR and CDR2 FQNEAQ (reference sequence). The CDR3 sequence: CASSGTGGLNEQFF. Here the CDR3 DNA reads TGTGCCAGCAGCGGGACAGGGGGTCTGAATGAGCAGTTCTTC.

The chain is built from TRBV5-1 and TRBJ2-7, with 10 bases identical to TRBD1. Germline CDR1 reads SGHRS; CDR2 reads YFSETQ. This CDR3 is 14 amino acids long. V shed 7 bases and J 1 base; nucleotides not matched to a gene: 5. The CDR3 sequence: CASRGQGFSYEQYF. The CDR3 nucleotides read TGCGCCAGCCGGGGACAGGGGTTTTCCTACGAGCAGTACTTC.

The chain carries TRBV5-4 and TRBJ2-1, with D unclear. V lost 2 bases and J 0 bases, leaving 9 bases between the germline ends. Germline V gene data show CDR1 as SGHNT and CDR2 as YYREEE (reference sequence). The CDR3 covers 15 residues. The CDR3 reads CASSFDTSSYNEQFF. Here the CDR3 DNA reads TGTGCCAGCAGCTTTGACACAAGCTCCTACAATGAGCAGTTCTTC.

The chain joins TRBV5-6 to TRBJ2-7, with D perhaps TRBD1 (6 bases). Germline CDR1 and CDR2: SGHDT and YYEEEE. There are 14 residues in the CDR3. V lost 2 bases and J lost 2, with 11 bases in between. CDR3 sequence reads: CASSLQGRTYEQYF. CDR3 nucleotide sequence: TGTGCCAGCAGCTTACAGGGACGGACCTACGAGCAGTACTTC.

The chain carries TRBV29-1 and TRBJ1-5, with unresolved D. Trimming shortened V by 8 bases and J by 2 bases, and 13 bases separated the two germline ends. The CDR3 runs to 13 residues. Germline values: CDR1 SQVTM, CDR2 ANQGSEA. DNA for the CDR3: TGCAGCCCGCGGGGTGGGCGCAATCAGCCCCAGCATTTT. Translating gives CSPRGGRNQPQHF.

The DNA of the CDR3 is TGTGCCAGCAGCTTATCAAACGCGGATCACACTGAAGCTTTCTTT. It encodes CASSLSNADHTEAFF. The rearrangement joins TRBV7-9 to TRBJ1-1; no clear D. CDR1 is SEHNR and CDR2 is FQNEAQ in the germline V gene (reference sequence). CDR3 size: 15 residues. The germline V and J ends were trimmed by 2 bases and 3 bases, with 13 bases remaining between them.

The chain has TRBV19 and TRBJ1-2, with 8 bases that match TRBD1. This CDR3 contains 14 residues. The V gene end was trimmed by 5 bases and the J gene end by 7 bases; junction bases not matched to a gene: 9. From germline, CDR1 is LNHDA and CDR2 SQIVND (reference sequence). The CDR3: CASSGDRGLSGYTF. CDR3 bases: TGTGCCAGTAGTGGCGACAGGGGTTTGAGTGGCTACACCTTC.

The chain joins TRBV5-4 to TRBJ2-3; D remains unclear. The V end lost 0 bases, the J end lost 3 bases, and 11 bases lay between the germline ends. The CDR3 is made up of 15 amino acids. CDR1 is SGHNT and CDR2 is YYREEE in the germline V gene (reference sequence). The CDR3 protein is CASSLGATQTDTQYF. CDR3 nucleotide sequence: TGTGCCAGCAGCTTGGGGGCTACGCAAACAGATACGCAGTATTTT.